This TCR beta chain originates from a study of blood T cells in healthy people across ages. Study results and caveats: Percentage of naive T cells showed a strong correlation with TCR beta diversity.

This clonotype has a handful of counts. The antigen is unknown. Germline CDR1 reads MNHNY; CDR2 reads SVGAGI (reference sequence). The CDR3 is 15 amino acids. Trimming shortened V by 2 bases and J by 3 bases, and 11 bases separated the two germline ends. Peripheral blood, roughly 9.3 milliliters per donor, was collected. Total RNA extracted from each sample amounted to at least 5 micrograms. Combining a sample-barcoded 5' primer with a J-beta primer mix, a second PCR ran for roughly 7 to 12 cycles. With 12 random nucleotides, a template-switch adaptor tagged each individual cDNA molecule. TCRdb re-called the 5' RACE reads with MiXCR, one entry per CDR3 protein. The sample consists of about 730,000 distinct CDR3 sequences, roughly 44% of them appearing once.

This receptor was taken from a woman aged 55-70 years in good health. The sample consisted of blood. The rearrangement uses TRBV6-6 and TRBJ2-1; D unclear. The CDR3 spells CASSYGQESYNEQFF. The CDR3 DNA sequence: TGTGCCAGCAGTTACGGGCAGGAGAGCTACAATGAGCAGTTCTTC.